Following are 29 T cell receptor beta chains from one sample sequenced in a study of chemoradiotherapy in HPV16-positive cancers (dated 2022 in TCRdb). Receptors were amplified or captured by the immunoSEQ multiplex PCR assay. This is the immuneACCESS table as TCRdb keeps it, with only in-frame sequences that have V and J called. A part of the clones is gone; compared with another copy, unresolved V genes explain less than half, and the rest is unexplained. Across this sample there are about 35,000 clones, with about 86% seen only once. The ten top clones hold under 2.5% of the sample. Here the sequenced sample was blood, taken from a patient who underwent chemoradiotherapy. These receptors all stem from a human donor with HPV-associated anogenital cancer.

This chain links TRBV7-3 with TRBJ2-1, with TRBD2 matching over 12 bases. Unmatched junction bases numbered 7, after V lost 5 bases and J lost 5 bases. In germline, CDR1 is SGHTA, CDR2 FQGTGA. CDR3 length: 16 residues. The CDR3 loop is CASSVLAGGLDNEQFF. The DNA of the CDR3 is TGTGCCAGCAGCGTCCTAGCGGGGGGGCTTGACAATGAGCAGTTCTTC.

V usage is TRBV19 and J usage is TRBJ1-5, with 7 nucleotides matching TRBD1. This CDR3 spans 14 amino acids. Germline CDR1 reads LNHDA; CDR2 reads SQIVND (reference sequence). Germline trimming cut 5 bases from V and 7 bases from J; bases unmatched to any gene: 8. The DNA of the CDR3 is TGTGCCAGTAGTCAACAGGGGTCACGACAGCCCCAGCATTTT. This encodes CASSQQGSRQPQHF.

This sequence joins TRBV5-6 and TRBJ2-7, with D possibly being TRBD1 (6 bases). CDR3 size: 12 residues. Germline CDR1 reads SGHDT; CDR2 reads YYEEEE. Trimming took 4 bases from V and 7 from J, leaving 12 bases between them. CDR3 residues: CASSETGLEQYF. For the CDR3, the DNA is TGTGCCAGCAGCGAAACAGGGCTAGAGCAGTACTTC. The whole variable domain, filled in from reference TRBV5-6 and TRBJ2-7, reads DAGVTQSPTHLIKTRGQQVTLRCSPKSGHDTVSWYQQALGQGPQFIFQYYEEEERQRGNFPDRFSGHQFPNYSSELNVNALLLGDSALYLCASSETGLEQYFGPGTRLTVT.

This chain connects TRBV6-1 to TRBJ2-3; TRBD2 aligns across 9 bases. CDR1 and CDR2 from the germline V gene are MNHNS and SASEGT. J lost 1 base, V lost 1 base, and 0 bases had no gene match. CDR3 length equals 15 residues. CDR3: CASSEERGGTDTQYF. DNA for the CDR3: TGTGCCAGCAGTGAAGAGCGGGGGGGCACAGATACGCAGTATTTT.

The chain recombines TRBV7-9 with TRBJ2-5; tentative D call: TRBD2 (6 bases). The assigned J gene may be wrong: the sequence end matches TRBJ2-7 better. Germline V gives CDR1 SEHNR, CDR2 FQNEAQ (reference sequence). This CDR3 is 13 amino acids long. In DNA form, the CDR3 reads TGTGCCAGCAGCTTTCCTGGGACTGGCGAGCAGTACTTC. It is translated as CASSFPGTGEQYF.

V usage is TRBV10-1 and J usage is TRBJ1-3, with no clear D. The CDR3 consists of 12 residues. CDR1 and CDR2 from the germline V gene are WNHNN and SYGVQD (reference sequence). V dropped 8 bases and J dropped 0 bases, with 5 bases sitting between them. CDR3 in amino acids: CASRDSGNTIYF. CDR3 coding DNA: TGCGCCAGCCGGGACTCTGGAAACACCATATATTTT.

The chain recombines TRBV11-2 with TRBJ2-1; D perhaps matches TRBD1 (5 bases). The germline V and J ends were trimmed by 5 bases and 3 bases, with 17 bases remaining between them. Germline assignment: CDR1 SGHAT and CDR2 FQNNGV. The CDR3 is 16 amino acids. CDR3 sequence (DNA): TGTGCCAGCAGCCCCCTCGTGGGGCGATTCTACAATGAGCAGTTCTTC. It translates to CASSPLVGRFYNEQFF. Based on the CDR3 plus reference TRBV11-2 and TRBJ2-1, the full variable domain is EAGVAQSPRYKIIEKRQSVAFWCNPISGHATLYWYQQILGQGPKLLIQFQNNGVVDDSQLPKDRFSAERLKGVDSTLKIQPAKLEDSAVYLCASSPLVGRFYNEQFFGPGTRLTVL.

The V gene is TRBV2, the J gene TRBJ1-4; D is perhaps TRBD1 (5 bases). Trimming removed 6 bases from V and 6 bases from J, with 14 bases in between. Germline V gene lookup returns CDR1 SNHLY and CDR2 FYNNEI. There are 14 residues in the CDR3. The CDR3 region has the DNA TGTGCCAGCAGGAAGACAGAGGGTGATGAAAAACTGTTTTTT. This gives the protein CASRKTEGDEKLFF. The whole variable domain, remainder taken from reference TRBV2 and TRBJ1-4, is EPEVTQTPSHQVTQMGQEVILRCVPISNHLYFYWYRQILGQKVEFLVSFYNNEISEKSEIFDDQFSVERPDGSNFTLKIRSTKLEDSAMYFCASRKTEGDEKLFFGSGTQLSVL.

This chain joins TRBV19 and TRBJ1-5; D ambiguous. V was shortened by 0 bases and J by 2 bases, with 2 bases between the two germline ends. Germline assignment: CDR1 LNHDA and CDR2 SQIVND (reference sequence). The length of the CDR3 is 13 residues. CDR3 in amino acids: CASSIEGNQPQHF. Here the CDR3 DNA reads TGTGCCAGTAGTATAGAGGGCAATCAGCCCCAGCATTTT. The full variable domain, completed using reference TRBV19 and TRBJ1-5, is DGGITQSPKYLFRKEGQNVTLSCEQNLNHDAMYWYRQDPGQGLRLIYYSQIVNDFQKGDIAEGYSVSREKKESFPLTVTSAQKNPTAFYLCASSIEGNQPQHFGDGTRLSIL.

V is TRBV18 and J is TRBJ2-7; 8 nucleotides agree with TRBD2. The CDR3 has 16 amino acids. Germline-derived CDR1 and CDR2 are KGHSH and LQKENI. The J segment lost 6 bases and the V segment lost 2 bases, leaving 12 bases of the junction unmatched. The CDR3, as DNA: TGTGCCAGCTCACCAGGGGCGGGACTAGTGGGACTCGAGCAGTACTTC. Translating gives CASSPGAGLVGLEQYF.

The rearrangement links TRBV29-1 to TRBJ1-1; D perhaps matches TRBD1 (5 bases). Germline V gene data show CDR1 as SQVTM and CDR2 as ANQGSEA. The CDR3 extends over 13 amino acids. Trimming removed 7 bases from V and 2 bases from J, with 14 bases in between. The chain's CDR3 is CSAIGDVNTEAFF. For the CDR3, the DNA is TGCAGCGCTATCGGGGACGTTAACACTGAAGCTTTCTTT.

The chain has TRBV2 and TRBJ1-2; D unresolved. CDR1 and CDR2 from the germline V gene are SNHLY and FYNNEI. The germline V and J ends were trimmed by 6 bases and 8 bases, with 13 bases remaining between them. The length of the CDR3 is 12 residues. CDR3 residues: CASRSRTSGYTF. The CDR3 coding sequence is TGTGCCAGCAGGTCCAGGACGAGCGGCTACACCTTC.

The CDR3 region is CASSPLAGGETQYF. For the CDR3, the DNA is TGTGCCAGCAGCCCACTAGCGGGGGGAGAGACCCAGTACTTC. V is TRBV14 and J is TRBJ2-5; 12 bases agree with TRBD2. Germline assignment: CDR1 SGHDN and CDR2 FVKESK. V gave up 4 bases and J gave up 4 bases; unmatched junction bases: 1. CDR3 length: 14 residues.

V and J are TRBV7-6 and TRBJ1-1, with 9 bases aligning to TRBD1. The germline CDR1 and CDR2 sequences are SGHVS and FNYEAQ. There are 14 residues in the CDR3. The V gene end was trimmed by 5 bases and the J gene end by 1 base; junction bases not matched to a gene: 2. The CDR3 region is CASSPGQGNTEAFF. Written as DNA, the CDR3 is TGTGCCAGCAGCCCGGGACAGGGGAACACTGAAGCTTTCTTT.

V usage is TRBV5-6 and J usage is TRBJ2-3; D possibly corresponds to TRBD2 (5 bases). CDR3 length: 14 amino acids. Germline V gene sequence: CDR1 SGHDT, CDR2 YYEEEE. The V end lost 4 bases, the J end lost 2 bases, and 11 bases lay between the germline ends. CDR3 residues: CASSLPGSTDTQYF. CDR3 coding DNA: TGTGCCAGCAGCCTCCCGGGGTCCACAGATACGCAGTATTTT.

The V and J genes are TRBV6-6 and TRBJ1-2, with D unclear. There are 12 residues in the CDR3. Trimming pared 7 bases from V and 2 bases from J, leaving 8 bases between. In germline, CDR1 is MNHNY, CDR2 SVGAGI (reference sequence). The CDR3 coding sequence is TGTGCCAGCACCGCACCCAACTATGGCTACACCTTC. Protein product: CASTAPNYGYTF.

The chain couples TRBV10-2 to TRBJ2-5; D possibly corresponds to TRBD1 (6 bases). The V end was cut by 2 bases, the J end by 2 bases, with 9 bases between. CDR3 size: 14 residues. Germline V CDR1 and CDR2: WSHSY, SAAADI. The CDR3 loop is CASSEGQPQETQYF. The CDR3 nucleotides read TGCGCCAGCAGTGAGGGACAGCCTCAAGAGACCCAGTACTTC.

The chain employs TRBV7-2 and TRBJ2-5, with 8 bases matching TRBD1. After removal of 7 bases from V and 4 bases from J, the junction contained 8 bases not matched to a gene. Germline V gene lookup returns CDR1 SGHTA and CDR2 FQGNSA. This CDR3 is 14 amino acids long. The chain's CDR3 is CASNPQGAGETQYF. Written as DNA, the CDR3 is TGTGCCAGCAACCCTCAGGGGGCAGGAGAGACCCAGTACTTC.

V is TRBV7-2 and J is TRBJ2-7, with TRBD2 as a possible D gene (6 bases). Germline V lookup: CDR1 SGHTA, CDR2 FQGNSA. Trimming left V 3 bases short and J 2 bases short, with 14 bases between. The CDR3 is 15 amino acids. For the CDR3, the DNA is TGTGCCAGCAGCTTTTGGGAGGCCGGAACCTACGAGCAGTACTTC. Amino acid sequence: CASSFWEAGTYEQYF.

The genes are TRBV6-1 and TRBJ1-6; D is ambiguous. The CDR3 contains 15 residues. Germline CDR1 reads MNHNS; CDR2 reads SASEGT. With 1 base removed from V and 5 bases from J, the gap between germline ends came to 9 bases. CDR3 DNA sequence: TGTGCCAGCAGTGAAGGACGGTTCCATAATTCACCCCTCCACTTT. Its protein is CASSEGRFHNSPLHF.

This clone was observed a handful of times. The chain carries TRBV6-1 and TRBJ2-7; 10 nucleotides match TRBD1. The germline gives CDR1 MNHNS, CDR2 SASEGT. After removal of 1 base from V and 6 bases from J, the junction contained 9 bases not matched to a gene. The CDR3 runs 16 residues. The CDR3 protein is CASSEGIPGQGFEQYF. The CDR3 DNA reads TGTGCCAGCAGTGAAGGGATCCCGGGACAGGGGTTCGAGCAGTACTTC.

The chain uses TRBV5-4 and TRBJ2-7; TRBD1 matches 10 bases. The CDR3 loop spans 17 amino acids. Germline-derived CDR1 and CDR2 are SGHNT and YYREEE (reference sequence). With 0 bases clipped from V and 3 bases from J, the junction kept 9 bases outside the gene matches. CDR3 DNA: TGTGCCAGCAGCTTGGGTCTAAGGGGACAGGGGAACTACGAGCAGTACTTC. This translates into CASSLGLRGQGNYEQYF.

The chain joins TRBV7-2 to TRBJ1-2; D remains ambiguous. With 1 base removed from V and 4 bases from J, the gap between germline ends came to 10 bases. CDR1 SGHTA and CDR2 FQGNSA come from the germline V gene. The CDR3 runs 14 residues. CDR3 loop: CASSLDGDSYGYTF. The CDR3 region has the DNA TGTGCCAGCAGCTTAGACGGGGATTCCTATGGCTACACCTTC.

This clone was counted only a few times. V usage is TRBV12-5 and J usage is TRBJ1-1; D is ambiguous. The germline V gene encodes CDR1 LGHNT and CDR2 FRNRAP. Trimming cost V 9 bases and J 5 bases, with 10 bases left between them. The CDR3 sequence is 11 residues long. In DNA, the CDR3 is TGTGCTAGCGGGGAAGCGACTGAAGCTTTCTTT. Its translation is CASGEATEAFF.

CDR3 region: CASSWPRGGTDTQYF. The CDR3 DNA reads as TGCGCCAGCAGCTGGCCCAGGGGGGGAACAGATACGCAGTATTTT. J is TRBJ2-3 and V is TRBV5-1; D assignment may be TRBD1 or TRBD2 (7 bases each). Germline V gene data show CDR1 as SGHRS and CDR2 as YFSETQ. Trimming removed 3 bases from V and 3 bases from J, with 14 bases in between. The CDR3 consists of 15 residues.

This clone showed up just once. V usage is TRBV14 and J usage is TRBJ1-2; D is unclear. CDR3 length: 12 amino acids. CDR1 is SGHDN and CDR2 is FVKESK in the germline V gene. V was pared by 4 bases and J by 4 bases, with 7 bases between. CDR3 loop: CASSPDTYGYTF. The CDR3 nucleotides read TGTGCCAGCAGCCCCGACACCTATGGCTACACCTTC. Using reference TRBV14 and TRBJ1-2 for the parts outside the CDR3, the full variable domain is EAGVTQFPSHSVIEKGQTVTLRCDPISGHDNLYWYRRVMGKEIKFLLHFVKESKQDESGMPNNRFLAERTGGTYSTLKVQPAELEDSGVYFCASSPDTYGYTFGSGTRLTVV.

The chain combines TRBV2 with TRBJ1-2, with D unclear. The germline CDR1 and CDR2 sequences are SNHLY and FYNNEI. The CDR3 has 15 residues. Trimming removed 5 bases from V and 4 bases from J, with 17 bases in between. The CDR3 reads CASSSSRDPLYGYTF. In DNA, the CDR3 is TGTGCCAGCAGTTCGTCCCGGGATCCCCTCTATGGCTACACCTTC.

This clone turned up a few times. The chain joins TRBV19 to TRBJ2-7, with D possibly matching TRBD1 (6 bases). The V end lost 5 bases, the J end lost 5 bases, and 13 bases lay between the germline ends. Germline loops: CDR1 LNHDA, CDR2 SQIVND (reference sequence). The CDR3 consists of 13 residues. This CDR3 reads CASSPTGLHEQYF. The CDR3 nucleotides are TGTGCCAGTAGTCCGACAGGTCTACACGAGCAGTACTTC.

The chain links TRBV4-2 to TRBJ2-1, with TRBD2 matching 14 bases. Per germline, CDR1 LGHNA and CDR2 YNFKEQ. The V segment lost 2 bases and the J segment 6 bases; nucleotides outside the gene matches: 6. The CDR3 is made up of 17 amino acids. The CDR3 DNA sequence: TGTGCCAGCAGCCAAAGACCCGGGACTAGCGGGGGCAATGAGCAGTTCTTC. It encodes CASSQRPGTSGGNEQFF.